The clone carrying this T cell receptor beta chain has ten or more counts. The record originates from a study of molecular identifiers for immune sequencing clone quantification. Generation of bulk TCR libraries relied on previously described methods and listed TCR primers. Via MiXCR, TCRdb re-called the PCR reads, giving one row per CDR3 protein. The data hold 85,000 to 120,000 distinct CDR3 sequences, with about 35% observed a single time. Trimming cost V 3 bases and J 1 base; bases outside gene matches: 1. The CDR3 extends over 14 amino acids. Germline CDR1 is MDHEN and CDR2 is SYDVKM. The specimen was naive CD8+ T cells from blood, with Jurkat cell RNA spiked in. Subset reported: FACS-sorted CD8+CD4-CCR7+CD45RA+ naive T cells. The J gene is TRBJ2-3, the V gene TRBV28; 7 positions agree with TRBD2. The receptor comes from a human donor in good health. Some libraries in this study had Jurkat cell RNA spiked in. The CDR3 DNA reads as TGTGCCAGCAGTTTTCTAGCGGGCACAGATACGCAGTATTTT. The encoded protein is CASSFLAGTDTQYF.